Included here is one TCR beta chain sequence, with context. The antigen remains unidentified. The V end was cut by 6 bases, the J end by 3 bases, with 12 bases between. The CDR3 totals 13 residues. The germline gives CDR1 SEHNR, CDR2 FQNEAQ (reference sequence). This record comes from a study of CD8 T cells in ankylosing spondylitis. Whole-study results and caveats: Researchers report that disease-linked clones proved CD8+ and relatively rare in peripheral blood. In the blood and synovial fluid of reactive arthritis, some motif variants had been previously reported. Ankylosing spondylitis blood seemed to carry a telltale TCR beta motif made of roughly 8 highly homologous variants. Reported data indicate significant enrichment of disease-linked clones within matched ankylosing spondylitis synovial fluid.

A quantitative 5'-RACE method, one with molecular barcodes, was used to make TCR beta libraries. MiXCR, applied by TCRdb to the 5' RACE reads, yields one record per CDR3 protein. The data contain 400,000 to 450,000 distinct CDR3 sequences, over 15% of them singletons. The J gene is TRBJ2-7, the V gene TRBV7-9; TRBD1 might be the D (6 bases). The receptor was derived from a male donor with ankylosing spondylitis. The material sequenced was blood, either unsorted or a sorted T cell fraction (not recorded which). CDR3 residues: CASRPTGSYEQYF. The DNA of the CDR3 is TGTGCCAGCAGACCCACAGGGAGCTACGAGCAGTACTTC.